Listed here is a single TCR beta chain. Its target is not known. This entry comes from a study of T cell responses to AZD1222 COVID-19 vaccine. Repertoires were generated with immunoSEQ multiplex PCR, while TCRdb's copy carries only in-frame clones and drops some. This sample yields 86,000 or so clones, of which just over 90% are seen a single time; less than 5.5% belongs to the top ten. Whole-study findings and limits: Sampling captured repertoires only after the peak T cell response.

Germline V gives CDR1 SEHNR, CDR2 FQNEAQ (reference sequence). Trimming removed 3 bases from V and 1 base from J, with 9 bases in between. The CDR3 covers 15 residues. This specimen consisted of peripheral blood, obtained on day 0 of MenACWY control vaccination. The sequence was collected from an adult in good health. V is TRBV7-9 and J is TRBJ2-2, with a weak D call TRBD2 (5 bases). CDR3 in amino acids: CASSLDFLNTGELFF. CDR3 DNA: TGTGCCAGCAGCTTGGACTTCCTGAACACCGGGGAGCTGTTTTTT.